These 30 T cell receptor beta chains were all obtained from the same sample, sequenced in a study of blood T cell repertoires in COVID-19. Assay used: immunoSEQ multiplex PCR; TCRdb lists only in-frame clones, some missing. This repertoire shows around 150,000 clones, 76% found once; its top ten account for roughly 3.7%. The sequenced sample was peripheral blood. The receptors derive from a woman older than 75 with acute or convalescent COVID-19.

This rearrangement joins TRBV25-1 to TRBJ1-6, with D uncertain. V lost 4 bases and J 5 bases, leaving 6 bases between the germline ends. The CDR3 extends over 13 amino acids. Germline V gene lookup returns CDR1 MGHDK and CDR2 SYGVNS. This chain's CDR3 is CASSGQDNSPLHF. The DNA of the CDR3 is TGTGCCAGCAGTGGTCAGGATAATTCACCCCTCCACTTT.

This clone was seen a handful of times. The rearrangement joins TRBV19 to TRBJ1-4; maybe TRBD1 (5 bases). Between the trimmed V and J ends, which lost 4 bases and 4 bases, there was a span of 13 bases. The V gene's germline CDR1 is LNHDA and CDR2 SQIVND (reference sequence). The CDR3 sequence is 15 residues long. The CDR3 protein is CASSRTGGYNEKLFF. The CDR3 DNA reads TGTGCCAGTAGTAGGACGGGGGGATATAATGAAAAACTGTTTTTT.

Here the CDR3 DNA reads TGTGCCATCAGTCAGAACCTAGGTGGTATGTATGGCTACACCTTC. Translating gives CAISQNLGGMYGYTF. This chain links TRBV10-3 with TRBJ1-2, with D hard to call. Germline lookup yields CDR1 ENHRY and CDR2 SYGVKD. The CDR3 is 15 residues long. Trimming took off 5 bases at V and 5 bases at J, with 18 bases between the two ends.

V is TRBV29-1 and J is TRBJ1-1; D is ambiguous. There are 11 residues in the CDR3. Germline V gene data show CDR1 as SQVTM and CDR2 as ANQGSEA. V lost 0 bases and J 7 bases, leaving 6 bases between the germline ends. The CDR3 DNA is TGCAGCGTTGAAGAACGGGGTGAAGCTTTCTTT. Its protein is CSVEERGEAFF.

The V and J genes are TRBV7-3 and TRBJ2-3; 9 positions match TRBD2. V dropped 6 bases and J dropped 0; count of bases not matched to a gene: 4. The CDR3 covers 15 residues. Germline V gene sequence: CDR1 SGHTA, CDR2 FQGTGA. CDR3 coding DNA: TGTGCCAGCAGTCATAGCGGGAGCAGCACAGATACGCAGTATTTT. Amino acid sequence: CASSHSGSSTDTQYF.

CDR3 sequence: CASSPMTAGPISGNTIYF. The CDR3 DNA reads as TGTGCCAGCTCACCAATGACGGCGGGACCGATCTCTGGAAACACCATATATTTT. The gene calls are TRBV18 and TRBJ1-3; D is perhaps TRBD1 (5 bases). V was trimmed by 2 bases and J by 0 bases, leaving 17 bases between them. The CDR3 runs 18 residues. Germline V gene sequence: CDR1 KGHSH, CDR2 LQKENI.

The chain couples TRBV25-1 to TRBJ1-2, with 9 nucleotides matching TRBD1. Germline V CDR1 and CDR2: MGHDK, SYGVNS. The CDR3 sequence is 14 residues long. Trimming cost V 3 bases and J 5 bases; bases outside gene matches: 4. The CDR3: CASSDQTGGYGYTF. The CDR3 region has the DNA TGTGCCAGCAGTGATCAGACAGGGGGTTATGGCTACACCTTC.

The J gene is TRBJ1-3, the V gene TRBV25-1, with 8 bases aligning to TRBD1. Germline V lookup: CDR1 MGHDK, CDR2 SYGVNS. This CDR3 region has 15 residues. Unmatched junction bases numbered 11, after V lost 4 bases and J lost 9 bases. CDR3 amino acids: CASSVQQGVSSTIYF. The DNA for the CDR3 is TGTGCCAGCAGTGTTCAACAGGGGGTTTCGAGCACCATATATTTT.

This chain joins TRBV3-1 (or the pseudogene TRBV3-2) and TRBJ2-5; perhaps TRBD2 as D (6 bases). Trimming shortened V by 0 bases and J by 5 bases, and 19 bases separated the two germline ends. The V gene's germline CDR1 is LGHDT and CDR2 YNNKEL (reference sequence). The CDR3 sequence is 17 residues long. For the CDR3, the DNA is TGTGCCAGCAGCCAAGATAGGGCGTGGGGAGGCGGGGAGACCCAGTACTTC. Residues: CASSQDRAWGGGETQYF.

This chain uses TRBV18 with TRBJ1-1; 8 nucleotides match TRBD1. V trimming: 2 bases; J trimming: 5 bases; junction bases outside the gene matches: 7. Germline CDR1 reads KGHSH; CDR2 reads LQKENI. This CDR3 contains 15 residues. As DNA, the CDR3 is TGTGCCAGCTCACCAAGGACAGGGCTGGAGACTGAAGCTTTCTTT. It encodes CASSPRTGLETEAFF.

V gene TRBV5-1 combines with J gene TRBJ2-2; a possible D gene is TRBD1 (6 bases). V was pared by 0 bases and J by 2 bases, with 8 bases between. Germline-derived CDR1 and CDR2 are SGHRS and YFSETQ. The CDR3 is made up of 15 amino acids. For the CDR3, the DNA is TGCGCCAGCAGCTTGGGGGGGCTTAACACCGGGGAGCTGTTTTTT. This gives the protein CASSLGGLNTGELFF. Using reference TRBV5-1 and TRBJ2-2 for the parts outside the CDR3, the full variable domain is KAGVTQTPRYLIKTRGQQVTLSCSPISGHRSVSWYQQTPGQGLQFLFEYFSETQRNKGNFPGRFSGRQFSNSRSEMNVSTLELGDSALYLCASSLGGLNTGELFFGEGSRLTVL.

The J gene is TRBJ1-1, the V gene TRBV18; weak D call: TRBD1 (5 bases). The CDR3 covers 13 residues. V lost 8 bases, J lost 1 base, and 11 bases lay in between. The germline gives CDR1 KGHSH, CDR2 LQKENI. The CDR3 is CASLGQGNTEAFF. CDR3 DNA: TGTGCCAGCCTGGGGCAGGGGAACACTGAAGCTTTCTTT.

This clone appeared once. The CDR3 DNA reads TGTGCCTGGAGTGTAACGACTCTTGGTTCACCCCTCCACTTT. Amino acid sequence: CAWSVTTLGSPLHF. V gene TRBV30 combines with J gene TRBJ1-6; D call uncertain. Trimming cost V 0 bases and J 9 bases, with 12 bases left between them. The CDR3 has 14 residues. The germline V gene encodes CDR1 GTSNPN and CDR2 SVGIG (reference sequence).

This chain joins TRBV18 and TRBJ1-6, with 10 bases identical to TRBD1. The CDR3 is 15 amino acids. V lost 2 bases to trimming and J lost 10 bases; unmatched junction nucleotides: 5. CDR1 and CDR2 (germline): KGHSH, LQKENI. CDR3 DNA: TGTGCCAGCTCACCAGCGACAGGGGGCATCTCACCCCTCCACTTT. Translated: CASSPATGGISPLHF.

This sequence joins TRBV19 and TRBJ2-7; 11 positions match TRBD2. Germline CDR1 LNHDA, CDR2 SQIVND (reference sequence). V gave up 3 bases and J gave up 2 bases; unmatched junction bases: 0. This CDR3 has 14 amino acids. The CDR3 sequence: CASSMTSGAYEQYF. CDR3 bases: TGTGCCAGTAGTATGACTAGCGGGGCCTACGAGCAGTACTTC.

The J gene is TRBJ2-2, the V gene TRBV7-6, with 9 bases identical to TRBD2. CDR1 SGHVS and CDR2 FNYEAQ come from the germline V gene. Trimming took 1 base from V and 4 from J; bases not matched to a gene: 1. CDR3 length: 15 residues. In DNA form, the CDR3 reads TGTGCCAGCAGCTTAGGCGGGGGGGCCACCGGGGAGCTGTTTTTT. Residues: CASSLGGGATGELFF. The variable domain in full, with the rest retrieved from reference TRBV7-6 and TRBJ2-2, is GAGVSQSPRYKVTKRGQDVALRCDPISGHVSLYWYRQALGQGPEFLTYFNYEAQQDKSGLPNDRFSAERPEGSISTLTIQRTEQRDSAMYRCASSLGGGATGELFFGEGSRLTVL.

The gene calls are TRBV9 and TRBJ2-5; a possible D gene is TRBD1 (6 bases). The V and J ends lost 1 base and 2 bases respectively, with 15 bases between them. The CDR3 covers 16 residues. The germline V gene has CDR1 SGDLS and CDR2 YYNGEE. The CDR3 sequence: CASSVSPGTTQETQYF. The CDR3 bases are TGTGCCAGCAGCGTATCCCCCGGGACAACACAAGAGACCCAGTACTTC.

The chain combines TRBV5-8 with TRBJ1-1; no clear D gene. V gave up 3 bases and J gave up 1 base, with 13 bases separating them. Germline V gene lookup returns CDR1 SGHTS and CDR2 YDEGEE. CDR3 length: 15 residues. CDR3 DNA sequence: TGTGCCAGCAGCTCTCCGGGATACAAGAACACTGAAGCTTTCTTT. Translated, it gives CASSSPGYKNTEAFF.

The genes are TRBV5-1 and TRBJ2-5, with TRBD1 as a possible D gene (6 bases). Trimming shortened V by 2 bases and J by 3 bases, and 11 bases separated the two germline ends. Germline V gives CDR1 SGHRS, CDR2 YFSETQ. The CDR3 has 14 amino acids. In DNA, the CDR3 is TGCGCCAGCAGCTTACAAACAGGGAAAGAGACCCAGTACTTC. Translating gives CASSLQTGKETQYF. Based on the CDR3 plus reference TRBV5-1 and TRBJ2-5, the full variable domain is KAGVTQTPRYLIKTRGQQVTLSCSPISGHRSVSWYQQTPGQGLQFLFEYFSETQRNKGNFPGRFSGRQFSNSRSEMNVSTLELGDSALYLCASSLQTGKETQYFGPGTRLLVL.

This clone was picked up a small number of times. This chain joins TRBV5-1 and TRBJ2-7; 9 bases fit TRBD2. The CDR3 loop spans 15 amino acids. Germline lookup yields CDR1 SGHRS and CDR2 YFSETQ. Trimming at V came to 4 bases and at J to 7 bases, leaving 12 bases not matched to a gene. CDR3: CASSPGTSRGMEQYF. CDR3 DNA: TGCGCCAGCAGCCCGGGGACTAGCCGGGGTATGGAGCAGTACTTC. The full variable domain, in which reference TRBV5-1 and TRBJ2-7 provide the parts outside the CDR3, is KAGVTQTPRYLIKTRGQQVTLSCSPISGHRSVSWYQQTPGQGLQFLFEYFSETQRNKGNFPGRFSGRQFSNSRSEMNVSTLELGDSALYLCASSPGTSRGMEQYFGPGTRLTVT.

The J gene is TRBJ1-5, the V gene TRBV21-1. TRBV21-1 is termed a pseudogene. The CDR3 is made up of 15 amino acids. The CDR3: CASIGGDEGNQPQHF. In nucleotides, the CDR3 is TGTGCCAGCATCGGGGGGGATGAGGGCAATCAGCCCCAGCATTTT.

V and J are TRBV6-2 or TRBV6-3 and TRBJ2-1; D may be TRBD2 (5 bases). Germline assignment: CDR1 MNHEY and CDR2 SVGEGT. The CDR3 is 14 amino acids. Trimming stripped 3 bases from V and 1 base from J, with 7 bases between. The CDR3, as DNA: TGTGCCAGCAGTTATGAGGGTTCCTACAATGAGCAGTTCTTC. It is translated as CASSYEGSYNEQFF.

This chain uses TRBV25-1 with TRBJ2-1; tentative D call: TRBD2 (7 bases). The CDR3 has 16 residues. The germline CDR1 and CDR2 sequences are MGHDK and SYGVNS. Trimming removed 2 bases at V and 0 bases at J, with 11 bases between. CDR3: CASSEGGGGSYNEQFF. The CDR3 DNA reads TGTGCCAGCAGTGAAGGGGGCGGGGGCTCCTACAATGAGCAGTTCTTC.

In this sample, this clone turned up a few times. This sequence joins TRBV7-6 and TRBJ1-3; D ambiguous. CDR1 SGHVS and CDR2 FNYEAQ come from the germline V gene. This CDR3 has 16 residues. V was cut by 0 bases and J by 0 bases, with 9 bases left in between. CDR3 residues: CASSLAAGHSGNTIYF. The DNA for the CDR3 is TGTGCCAGCAGCTTAGCGGCGGGCCACTCTGGAAACACCATATATTTT.

The genes are TRBV5-1 and TRBJ2-3; maybe TRBD2 (5 bases). This CDR3 is built from 16 residues. Between the trimmed V and J ends, which lost 2 bases and 5 bases, there was a span of 18 bases. CDR1 and CDR2 from the germline V gene are SGHRS and YFSETQ. The CDR3 loop reads CASSFGGRSGGDTQYF. CDR3 nucleotide sequence: TGCGCCAGCAGCTTTGGAGGCAGATCAGGAGGAGATACGCAGTATTTT.

V and J are TRBV5-5 and TRBJ1-3; perhaps TRBD1 as D (6 bases). V dropped 3 bases and J dropped 2 bases, with 21 bases sitting between them. CDR3 length: 18 amino acids. CDR1 is SGHKS, CDR2 YYEKEE, per germline (reference sequence). The CDR3 region is CASSSGGPGRYTGNTIYF. CDR3 sequence (DNA): TGTGCCAGCAGCTCCGGGGGGCCAGGGCGGTATACTGGAAACACCATATATTTT.

The V and J genes are TRBV24-1 and TRBJ2-1; 8 bases align to TRBD1. Germline V CDR1 and CDR2: KGHDR, SFDVKD. The junction had 6 bases not matched to a gene; V was cut back by 4 bases and J by 8 bases. The CDR3 runs 14 residues. Here the CDR3 reads CATSEADRVDEQFF. For the CDR3, the DNA is TGTGCCACCAGTGAAGCGGACAGGGTAGATGAGCAGTTCTTC.

The rearrangement links TRBV6-4 to TRBJ2-2; possibly TRBD2 for D (5 bases). The length of the CDR3 is 17 residues. The germline V gene has CDR1 MRHNA and CDR2 SNTAGT. V gave up 4 bases and J gave up 1 base, with 16 bases separating them. This CDR3 reads CASSGQLDLLNTGELFF. In DNA, the CDR3 is TGTGCCAGCAGTGGCCAACTAGATCTGCTGAACACCGGGGAGCTGTTTTTT.

The rearrangement joins TRBV19 to TRBJ2-6, with 7 bases fitting TRBD1. The CDR3 has 17 amino acids. The germline gives CDR1 LNHDA, CDR2 SQIVND (reference sequence). With V trimmed by 1 base and J by 3 bases, 6 bases remained unmatched. CDR3 in amino acids: CASSIGTGSGGANVLTF. As DNA, the CDR3 is TGTGCCAGTAGTATAGGGACAGGCTCCGGTGGGGCCAACGTCCTGACTTTC. The variable domain in full, completed from reference TRBV19 and TRBJ2-6, reads DGGITQSPKYLFRKEGQNVTLSCEQNLNHDAMYWYRQDPGQGLRLIYYSQIVNDFQKGDIAEGYSVSREKKESFPLTVTSAQKNPTAFYLCASSIGTGSGGANVLTFGAGSRLTVL.

CDR3 protein: CASSLATAGYVNTEAFF. In DNA form, the CDR3 reads TGTGCCAGCAGCTTAGCGACGGCAGGCTACGTGAACACTGAAGCTTTCTTT. V and J are TRBV7-6 and TRBJ1-1; D remains ambiguous. Germline CDR1 and CDR2: SGHVS and FNYEAQ. The CDR3 loop spans 17 amino acids. Trimming removed 0 bases from V and 0 bases from J, with 14 bases in between.